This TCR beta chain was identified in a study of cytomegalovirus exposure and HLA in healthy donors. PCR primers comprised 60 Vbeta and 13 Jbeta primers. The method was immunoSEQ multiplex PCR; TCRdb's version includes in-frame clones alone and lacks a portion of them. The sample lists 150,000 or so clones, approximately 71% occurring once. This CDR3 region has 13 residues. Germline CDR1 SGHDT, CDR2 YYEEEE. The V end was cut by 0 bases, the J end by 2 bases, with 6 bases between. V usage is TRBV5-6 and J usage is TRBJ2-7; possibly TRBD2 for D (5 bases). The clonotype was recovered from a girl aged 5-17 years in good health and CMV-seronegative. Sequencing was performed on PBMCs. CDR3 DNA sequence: TGTGCCAGCAGCTTGGCAGCGGCCTACGAGCAGTACTTC. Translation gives CASSLAAAYEQYF.